This T cell receptor (beta chain) originates from a study of T cell responses to AZD1222 COVID-19 vaccine (dated by TCRdb to the early 2020s). Background on the whole study: TCR sequencing was performed for 230 to 250 trial participants, of whom 200 to 220 were given two doses of AZD1222 and approximately 25 were given two doses of MenACWY control vaccine. Trial participants were enrolled by age into 18-55, 56-69 and 70-plus year subgroups, with roughly 160, 29 and 62 TCR-sequenced participants respectively.

The CDR3 regions of human TCRbeta chains were subjected to immunosequencing. The authors' pipeline ran thus. TCRs in the repertoires were matched against a reference library of SARS-CoV-2-specific TCRs that had been generated with the MIRA antigen-specificity platform. Breadth meant the fraction of unique TCRs that were SARS-CoV-2-associated, whereas depth meant the fraction of total T cells that were SARS-CoV-2-associated. Using the MIRA data, each spike-specific TCR was mapped to the spike region that the TCR reacts to and placed in a CD4 or CD8 class. Log10-transformed breadth and depth values were compared by one-way ANOVA with Sidak's multiple comparisons tests. The table comes from immuneACCESS by way of TCRdb, which keeps in-frame sequences with V and J called. Part of the clones is missing from these tables; in studies checked, under half for an unresolved V gene and the rest for unknown reasons. From that table come the V and J calls and clone size; the DNA was used to work out D and trimming. The sample data list tens of thousands of clones, and 70% to 90% of these were observed just once. In total, the top ten clones hold roughly 5.1% of the sample.

Taken with the paper, the label for time point translates to: baseline before first vaccination. This specimen's treatment or condition label, per the study, means: meningococcal conjugate vaccine given as trial control. Vaccinee samples came from UK trials COV001 and COV002, including a single-blind randomized controlled phase 2/3 trial of AZD1222 (ChAdOx1 nCoV-19) in healthy adults. For TCRbeta chain sequencing, PBMC samples were collected from trial participants at day 0 and at day 28 after the second dose. Trimming takes 5 bases off V and 0 bases off J; junction bases not matched to a gene: 8. The CDR1 and CDR2 encoded by the germline V gene (reference sequence) are LGHDT and YNNKEL. From its cysteine to its phenylalanine, the CDR3 spans 17 amino acids. CDR3 DNA is the only sequence kept; it has 51 bases, read in frame from the first base. Of note for this clone: Its antigen remains unidentified. No per-base quality is available; no much larger clone lies one base away.

Overall results and qualifications from the work: Conclusions about previously exposed vaccinees are limited, since just six or seven AZD1222 recipients were seropositive for SARS-CoV-2 at baseline. Vaccine-associated CD4 TCRs spanned the whole spike protein, with dominant responses in regions 160-218 and 743-854. Spike-specific TCR breadth and depth rose significantly after two AZD1222 doses compared with day 0 and with MenACWY recipients. Epitopes outside the regions mutated in the B.1.351 and B.1.1.7 variants were reportedly recognized by nearly half of the unique spike-specific TCRs. Most participants were white British and females outnumbered males, and the authors suggested that clonal diversity may have been underestimated. Because no day 14 peak-response samples were available, the repertoires could be characterized only after the peak T cell response. The 56-69-year group was small, and its depth increase did not reach significance, likely because of low power.

The rearrangement joined TRBV3-1 (or the pseudogene TRBV3-2) to TRBJ1-3, and 9 bases in between align with TRBD1. The sequencing used peripheral blood, collected on day 0 of MenACWY control vaccination. This sequence originates from an adult in good health. The CDR3 protein: CASSSWDRAFSGNTIYF. The bases are TGTGCCAGCAGCTCCTGGGACAGGGCCTTCTCTGGAAACACCATATATTTT.